This is a list of T cell receptor beta chains from one sample in a study of cytomegalovirus exposure and HLA in healthy donors. Measured with immunoSEQ multiplex PCR; TCRdb has only the in-frame clones, and not every one. Its table lists 150,000 or so clones. Sample: PBMCs. These TCRs come from a woman aged 45 to 65 in good health and CMV-seronegative. Each CDR3 is given with its conserved first and last residue. D genes are given only for firm matches.

v_call	d_call	j_call	cdr3_length	cdr3_aa	cdr3_nt
TRBV5-1	-	TRBJ2-3	17	CASSASHPGDPTDTQYF	TGCGCCAGCAGCGCCTCCCACCCCGGAGACCCCACAGATACGCAGTATTTT
TRBV25-1	-	TRBJ2-7	15	CASSETGTKSYEQYF	TGTGCCAGCAGTGAAACCGGGACAAAATCCTACGAGCAGTACTTC
TRBV28	-	TRBJ1-2	15	CASTTGGTRNYGYTF	TGTGCCAGCACCACCGGGGGGACTAGGAACTATGGCTACACCTTC
TRBV6-6	TRBD1	TRBJ1-1	15	CASSTTGGENTEAFF	TGTGCCAGCAGTACGACAGGGGGCGAGAACACTGAAGCTTTCTTT
TRBV5-1	TRBD2	TRBJ2-5	16	CASSLGPSGSGETQYF	TGCGCCAGCAGCTTGGGGCCTAGCGGGAGCGGGGAGACCCAGTACTTC
TRBV11-1	TRBD1	TRBJ1-1	14	CASSRKTGGTEAFF	TGTGCCAGCAGCCGGAAGACAGGGGGGACTGAAGCTTTCTTT
TRBV19	TRBD1	TRBJ1-2	15	CASTAGQDPLYGYTF	TGTGCCAGTACCGCCGGACAGGACCCCCTCTATGGCTACACCTTC
TRBV25-1	TRBD1	TRBJ2-2	15	CASSADRGDTGELFF	TGTGCCAGCAGTGCCGACAGGGGAGACACCGGGGAGCTGTTTTTT
TRBV6-1	-	TRBJ1-2	14	CASSLRVANYGYTF	TGTGCCAGCAGTCTGCGGGTAGCTAACTATGGCTACACCTTC
TRBV6-6	TRBD2	TRBJ2-3	16	CASSYPGGAGADTQYF	TGTGCCAGCAGTTACCCTGGCGGGGCGGGAGCTGATACGCAGTATTTT
TRBV4-2	TRBD1	TRBJ2-7	16	CASSHYPRDRGLEQYF	TGTGCCAGCAGCCATTACCCCCGGGACAGGGGTCTCGAGCAGTACTTC
TRBV5-4	-	TRBJ1-1	15	CASRAGQRMNTEAFF	TGTGCCAGCAGAGCCGGACAGAGGATGAACACTGAAGCTTTCTTT
TRBV7-9	-	TRBJ1-1	15	CASSQTQQANTEAFF	TGTGCCAGCAGCCAAACCCAACAGGCGAACACTGAAGCTTTCTTT
TRBV19	TRBD2	TRBJ2-1	15	CASRASGGTYNEQFF	TGTGCCAGTAGGGCTAGCGGAGGGACCTACAATGAGCAGTTCTTC
TRBV12-5	-	TRBJ2-5	13	CASGLGSGETQYF	TGTGCTAGTGGTTTGGGCAGTGGAGAGACCCAGTACTTC
TRBV6-4	-	TRBJ2-3	14	CASSGGEATDTQYF	TGTGCCAGCAGTGGGGGGGAGGCTACAGATACGCAGTATTTT
TRBV2	TRBD2	TRBJ2-7	14	CASILAGGLYEQYF	TGTGCCAGCATTCTAGCGGGGGGTCTCTACGAGCAGTACTTC
TRBV6-5	-	TRBJ2-7	14	CASRLPPFPFEQYF	TGTGCCAGCAGACTCCCTCCGTTTCCCTTCGAGCAGTACTTC
TRBV30	TRBD1	TRBJ1-3	12	CAWRGQGAGIYF	TGTGCCTGGAGGGGACAGGGGGCAGGCATATATTTT
TRBV4-3	TRBD1	TRBJ1-1	16	CASSPPRTGSNTEAFF	TGCGCCAGCAGCCCCCCCCGGACAGGGAGCAACACTGAAGCTTTCTTT